The present T cell receptor (beta chain) was sequenced within a study of cytomegalovirus exposure and HLA in healthy donors. In the PCR, 60 Vbeta and 13 Jbeta primers were used. Authors' analysis steps: Per a later analysis, the number of unique TCR beta chains was around 80 million, of which 8.5 million to 11 million were shared. Profiled with immunoSEQ multiplex PCR; TCRdb holds only in-frame clones, not every one. That table is the source of V, J and clone size, and D and trimming were worked out from the DNA. Of some 200,000 clones listed, approximately 80% are singletons. With V trimmed by 0 bases and J by 0 bases, 8 bases remained unmatched. The germline gives CDR1 LGHNA, CDR2 YSLEER. The CDR3 totals 18 residues. This clone appeared once.

This chain uses TRBV4-3 with TRBJ2-3, with 8 bases fitting TRBD1. The receptor comes from a woman aged 25 to 39 in good health and CMV-seronegative. Sequencing was performed on PBMCs. CDR3 sequence (DNA): TGCGCCAGCAGCCAAGACACCCGACAGGGGTCAAGCACAGATACGCAGTATTTT. Protein sequence: CASSQDTRQGSSTDTQYF.